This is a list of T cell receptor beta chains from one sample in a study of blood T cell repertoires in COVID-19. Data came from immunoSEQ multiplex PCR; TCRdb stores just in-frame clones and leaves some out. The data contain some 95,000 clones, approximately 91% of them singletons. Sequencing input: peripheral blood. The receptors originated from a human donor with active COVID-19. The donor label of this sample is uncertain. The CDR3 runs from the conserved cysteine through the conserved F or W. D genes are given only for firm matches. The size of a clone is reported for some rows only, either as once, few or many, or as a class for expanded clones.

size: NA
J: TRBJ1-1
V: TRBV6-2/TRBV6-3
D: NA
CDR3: CASSTRRGTTEAFF
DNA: TGTGCCAGCAGCACCCGTAGGGGAACAACTGAAGCTTTCTTT

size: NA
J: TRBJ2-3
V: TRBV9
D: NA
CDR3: CASSVAGIGDTQYF
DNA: TGTGCCAGCAGCGTAGCAGGGATTGGGGATACGCAGTATTTT

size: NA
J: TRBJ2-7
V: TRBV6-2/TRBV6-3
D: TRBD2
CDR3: CASSYYGGGPYEQYF
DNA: TGTGCCAGCAGTTACTACGGCGGGGGACCCTACGAGCAGTACTTC

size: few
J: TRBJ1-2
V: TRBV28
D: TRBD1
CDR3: CASSSPTGLGYGYTF
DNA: TGTGCCAGCAGTTCCCCGACAGGGTTAGGCTATGGCTACACCTTC

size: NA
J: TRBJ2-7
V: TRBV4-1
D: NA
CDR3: CASSQDEADLRGYEQYF
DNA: TGCGCCAGCAGCCAAGATGAGGCGGACTTGAGGGGGTACGAGCAGTACTTC

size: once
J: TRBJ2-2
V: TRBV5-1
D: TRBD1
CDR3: CASSTGTEGAGELFF
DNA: TGCGCCAGCAGCACCGGGACAGAGGGGGCCGGGGAGCTGTTTTTT

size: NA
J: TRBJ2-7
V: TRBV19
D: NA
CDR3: CASSMAGYYEQYF
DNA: TGTGCCAGTAGTATGGCAGGATACTACGAGCAGTACTTC

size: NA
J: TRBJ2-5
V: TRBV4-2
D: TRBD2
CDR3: CASSPHPFSGGETQYF
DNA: TGTGCCAGCAGCCCCCATCCATTCTCGGGGGGGGAGACCCAGTACTTC

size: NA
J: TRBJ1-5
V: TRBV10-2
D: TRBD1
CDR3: CASSSTGGPEHF
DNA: TGCGCCAGCAGTTCTACAGGGGGGCCAGAGCATTTT

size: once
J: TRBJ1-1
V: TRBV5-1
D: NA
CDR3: CASSLGRGAEAFF
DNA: TGCGCCAGCAGCTTGGGAAGGGGCGCTGAAGCTTTCTTT